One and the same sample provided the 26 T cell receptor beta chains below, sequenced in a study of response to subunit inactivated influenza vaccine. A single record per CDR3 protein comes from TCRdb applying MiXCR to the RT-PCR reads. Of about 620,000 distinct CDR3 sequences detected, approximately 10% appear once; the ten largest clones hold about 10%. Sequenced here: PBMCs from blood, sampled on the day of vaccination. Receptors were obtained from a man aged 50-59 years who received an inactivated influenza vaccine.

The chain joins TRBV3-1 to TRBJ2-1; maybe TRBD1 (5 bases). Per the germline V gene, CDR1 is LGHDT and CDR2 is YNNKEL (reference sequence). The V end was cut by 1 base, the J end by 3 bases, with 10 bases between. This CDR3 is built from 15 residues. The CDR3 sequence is CASSQAVGVYNEQFF. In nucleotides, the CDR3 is TGTGCCAGCAGCCAAGCTGTAGGGGTCTACAATGAGCAGTTCTTC.

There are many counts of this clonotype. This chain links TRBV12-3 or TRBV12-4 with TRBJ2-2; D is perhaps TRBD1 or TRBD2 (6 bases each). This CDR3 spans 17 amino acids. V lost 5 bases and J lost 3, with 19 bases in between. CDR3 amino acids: CASSPASGGEYTGELFF. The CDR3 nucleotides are TGTGCCAGCAGTCCGGCCTCCGGGGGCGAGTACACCGGGGAGCTGTTTTTT.

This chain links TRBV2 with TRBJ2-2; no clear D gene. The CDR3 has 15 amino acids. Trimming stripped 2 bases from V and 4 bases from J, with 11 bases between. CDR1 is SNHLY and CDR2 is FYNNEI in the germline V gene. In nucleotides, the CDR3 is TGTGCCAGCAGTGAAATCAGACCGGTCACCGGGGAGCTGTTTTTT. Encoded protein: CASSEIRPVTGELFF.

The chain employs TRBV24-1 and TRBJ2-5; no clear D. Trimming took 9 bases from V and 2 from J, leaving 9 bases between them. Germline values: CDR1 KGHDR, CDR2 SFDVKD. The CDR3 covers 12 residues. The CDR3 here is CATQDPQETQYF. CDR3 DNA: TGTGCCACCCAGGACCCGCAAGAGACCCAGTACTTC.

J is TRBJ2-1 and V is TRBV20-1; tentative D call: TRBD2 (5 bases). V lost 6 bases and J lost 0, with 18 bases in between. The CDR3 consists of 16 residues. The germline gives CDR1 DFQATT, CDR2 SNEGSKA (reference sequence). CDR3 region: CSAQKPLRGSYNEQFF. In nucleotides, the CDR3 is TGCAGTGCCCAGAAACCACTCCGGGGCTCCTACAATGAGCAGTTCTTC.

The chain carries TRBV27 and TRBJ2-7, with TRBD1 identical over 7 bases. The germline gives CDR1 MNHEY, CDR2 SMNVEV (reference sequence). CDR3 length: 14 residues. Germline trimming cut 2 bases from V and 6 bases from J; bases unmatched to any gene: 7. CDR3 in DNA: TGTGCCAGCAGTTTAGGCGACAGGGTAGCCGAGCAGTACTTC. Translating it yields CASSLGDRVAEQYF.

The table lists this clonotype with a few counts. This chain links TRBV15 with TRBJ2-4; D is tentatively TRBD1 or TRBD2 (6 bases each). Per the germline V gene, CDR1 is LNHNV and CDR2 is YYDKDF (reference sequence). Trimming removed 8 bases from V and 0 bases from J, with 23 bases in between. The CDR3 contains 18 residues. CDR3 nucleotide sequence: TGTGCCACCGCCCCTTGGGGGGCCCAACTCCTAGCCAAAAACATTCAGTACTTC. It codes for CATAPWGAQLLAKNIQYF.

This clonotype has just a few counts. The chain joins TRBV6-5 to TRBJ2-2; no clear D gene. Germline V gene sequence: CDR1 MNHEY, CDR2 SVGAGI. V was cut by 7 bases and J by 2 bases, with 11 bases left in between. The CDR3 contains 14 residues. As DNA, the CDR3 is TGTGCCAGCATTGCGTCGGGTAACACCGGGGAGCTGTTTTTT. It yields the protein CASIASGNTGELFF.

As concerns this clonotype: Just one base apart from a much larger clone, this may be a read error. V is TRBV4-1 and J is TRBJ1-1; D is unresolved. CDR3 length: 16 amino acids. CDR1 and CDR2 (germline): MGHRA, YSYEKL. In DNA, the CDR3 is TGCGTCAGCAGCCAAGATAACAGACGAATGAACACTGAAGCTTTCTTT. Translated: CVSSQDNRRMNTEAFF.

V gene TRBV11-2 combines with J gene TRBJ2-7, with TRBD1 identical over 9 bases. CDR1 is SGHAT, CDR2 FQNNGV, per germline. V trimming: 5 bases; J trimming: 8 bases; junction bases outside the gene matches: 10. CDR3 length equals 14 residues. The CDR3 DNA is TGTGCCAGCAGCCCCGGGACAGGGAGCTCTAAGCAGTACTTC. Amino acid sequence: CASSPGTGSSKQYF. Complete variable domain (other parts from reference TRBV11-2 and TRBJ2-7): EAGVAQSPRYKIIEKRQSVAFWCNPISGHATLYWYQQILGQGPKLLIQFQNNGVVDDSQLPKDRFSAERLKGVDSTLKIQPAKLEDSAVYLCASSPGTGSSKQYFGPGTRLTVT.

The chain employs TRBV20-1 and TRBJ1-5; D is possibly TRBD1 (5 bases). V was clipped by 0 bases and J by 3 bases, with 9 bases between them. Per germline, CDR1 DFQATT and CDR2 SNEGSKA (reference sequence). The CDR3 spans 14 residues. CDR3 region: CSARDAGINQPQHF. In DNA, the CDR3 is TGCAGTGCTAGAGATGCAGGGATCAATCAGCCCCAGCATTTT.

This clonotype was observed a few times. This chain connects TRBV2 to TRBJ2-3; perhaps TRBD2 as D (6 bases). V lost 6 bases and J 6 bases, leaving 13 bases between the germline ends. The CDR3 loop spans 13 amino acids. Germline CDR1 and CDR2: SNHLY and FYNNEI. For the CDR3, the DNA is TGTGCCAGCAGCCGGCAGACTAGTGATACGCAGTATTTT. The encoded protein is CASSRQTSDTQYF.

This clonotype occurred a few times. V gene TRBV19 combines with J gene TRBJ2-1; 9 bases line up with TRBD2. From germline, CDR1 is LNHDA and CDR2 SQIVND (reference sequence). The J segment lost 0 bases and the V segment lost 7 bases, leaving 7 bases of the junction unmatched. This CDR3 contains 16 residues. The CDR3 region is CASTPSGDSSYNEQFF. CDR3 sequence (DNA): TGTGCCAGTACCCCTAGCGGGGATAGCTCCTACAATGAGCAGTTCTTC.

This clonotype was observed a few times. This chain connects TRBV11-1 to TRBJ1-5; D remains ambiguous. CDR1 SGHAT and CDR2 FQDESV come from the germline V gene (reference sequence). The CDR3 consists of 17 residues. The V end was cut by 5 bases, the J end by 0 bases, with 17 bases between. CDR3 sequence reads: CASSRIRQSHSNQPQHF. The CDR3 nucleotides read TGTGCCAGCAGCCGGATCCGACAATCACATAGCAATCAGCCCCAGCATTTT.

The CDR3 reads CASSPLTSGGAGEQYF. The CDR3 nucleotides are TGTGCCAGCTCACCCCTTACTAGCGGGGGGGCGGGCGAGCAGTACTTC. V gene TRBV18 combines with J gene TRBJ2-7, with TRBD2 identical over 13 bases. The CDR3 is 16 amino acids. The germline V gene has CDR1 KGHSH and CDR2 LQKENI. V lost 3 bases and J lost 6; bases outside the gene matches: 8.

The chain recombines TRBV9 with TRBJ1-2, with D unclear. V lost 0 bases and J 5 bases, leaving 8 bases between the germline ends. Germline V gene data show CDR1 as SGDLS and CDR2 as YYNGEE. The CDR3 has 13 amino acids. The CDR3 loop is CASSVAPTYGYTF. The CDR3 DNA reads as TGTGCCAGCAGCGTAGCTCCGACGTATGGCTACACCTTC.

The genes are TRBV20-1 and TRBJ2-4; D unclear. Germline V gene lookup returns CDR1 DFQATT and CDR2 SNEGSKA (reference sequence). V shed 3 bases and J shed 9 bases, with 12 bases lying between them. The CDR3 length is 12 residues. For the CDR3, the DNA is TGCAGTGCTAGTCTGGGCCTCGGCATTCAGTACTTC. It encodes CSASLGLGIQYF.

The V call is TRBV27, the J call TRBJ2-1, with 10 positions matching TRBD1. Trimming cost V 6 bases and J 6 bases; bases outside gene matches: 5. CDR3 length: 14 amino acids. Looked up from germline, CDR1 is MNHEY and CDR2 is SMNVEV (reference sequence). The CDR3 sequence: CASRFGQGVNEQFF. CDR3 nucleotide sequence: TGTGCCAGCAGATTTGGACAGGGGGTCAATGAGCAGTTCTTC.

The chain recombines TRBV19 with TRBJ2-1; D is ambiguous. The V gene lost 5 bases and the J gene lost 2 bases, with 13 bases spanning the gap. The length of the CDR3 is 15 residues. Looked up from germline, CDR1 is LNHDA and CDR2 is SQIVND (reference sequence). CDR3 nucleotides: TGTGCCAGTAGTCTCCAGCCGACGCCCTACAATGAGCAGTTCTTC. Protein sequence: CASSLQPTPYNEQFF. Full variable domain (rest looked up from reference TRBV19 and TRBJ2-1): DGGITQSPKYLFRKEGQNVTLSCEQNLNHDAMYWYRQDPGQGLRLIYYSQIVNDFQKGDIAEGYSVSREKKESFPLTVTSAQKNPTAFYLCASSLQPTPYNEQFFGPGTRLTVL.

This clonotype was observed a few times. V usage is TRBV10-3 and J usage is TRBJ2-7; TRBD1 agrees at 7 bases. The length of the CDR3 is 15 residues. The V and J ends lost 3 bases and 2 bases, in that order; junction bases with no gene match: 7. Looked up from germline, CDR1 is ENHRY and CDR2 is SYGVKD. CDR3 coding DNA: TGTGCCATCAGTGAAAAGGGGGCCCCCACCTACGAGCAGTACTTC. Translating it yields CAISEKGAPTYEQYF.

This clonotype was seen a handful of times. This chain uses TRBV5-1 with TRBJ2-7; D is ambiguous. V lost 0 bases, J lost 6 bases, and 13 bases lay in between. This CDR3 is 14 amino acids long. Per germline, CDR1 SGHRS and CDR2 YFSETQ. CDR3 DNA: TGCGCCAGCAGCTTGGAAGGAGTAGCCGGCGAGCAGTACTTC. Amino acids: CASSLEGVAGEQYF.

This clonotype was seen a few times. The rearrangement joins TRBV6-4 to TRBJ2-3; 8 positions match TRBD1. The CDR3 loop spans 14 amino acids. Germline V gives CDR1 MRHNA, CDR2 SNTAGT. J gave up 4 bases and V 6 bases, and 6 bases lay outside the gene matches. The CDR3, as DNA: TGTGCCAGCAGAGCCGGGACAGGTTCAGATACGCAGTATTTT. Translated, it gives CASRAGTGSDTQYF.

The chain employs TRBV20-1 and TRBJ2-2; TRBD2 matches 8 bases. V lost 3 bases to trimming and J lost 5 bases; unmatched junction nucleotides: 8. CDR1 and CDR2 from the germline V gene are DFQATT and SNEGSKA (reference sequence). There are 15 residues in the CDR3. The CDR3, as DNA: TGCAGTGCTAGGCCTCTAGCGGGTCGAACCGGGGAGCTGTTTTTT. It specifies CSARPLAGRTGELFF.

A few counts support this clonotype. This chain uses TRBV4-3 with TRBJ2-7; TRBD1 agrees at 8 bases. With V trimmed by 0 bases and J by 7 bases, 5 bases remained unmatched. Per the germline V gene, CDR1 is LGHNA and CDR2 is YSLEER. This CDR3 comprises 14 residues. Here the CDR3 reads CASSQDRDRPEQYF. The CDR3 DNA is TGCGCCAGCAGCCAAGATCGGGACAGGCCTGAGCAGTACTTC.

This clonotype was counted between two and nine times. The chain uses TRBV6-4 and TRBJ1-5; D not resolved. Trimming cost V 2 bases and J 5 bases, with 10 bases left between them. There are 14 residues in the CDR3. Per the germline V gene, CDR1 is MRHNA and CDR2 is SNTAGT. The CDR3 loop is CASSDPRRYQPQHF. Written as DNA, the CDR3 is TGTGCCAGCAGTGACCCCCGACGTTATCAGCCCCAGCATTTT.

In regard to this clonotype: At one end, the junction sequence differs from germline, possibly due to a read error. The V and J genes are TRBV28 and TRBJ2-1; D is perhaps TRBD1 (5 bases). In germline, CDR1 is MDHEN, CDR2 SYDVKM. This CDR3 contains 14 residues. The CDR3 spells CASSWTPTYNEQFF. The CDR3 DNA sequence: TGTGCCAGTAGTTGGACACCGACGTACAATGAGCAGTTCTTC. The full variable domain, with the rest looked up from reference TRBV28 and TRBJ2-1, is DVKVTQSSRYLVKRTGEKVFLECVQDMDHENMFWYRQDPGLGLRLIYFSYDVKMKEKGDIPEGYSVSREKKERFSLILESASTNQTSMYLCASSWTPTYNEQFFGPGTRLTVL.